This TCR beta chain originates from a study of T cells after yellow fever vaccination. This clonotype has a handful of counts. Via MiXCR, TCRdb re-called the 5' RACE reads, giving one row per CDR3 protein. Of just under 600,000 distinct CDR3 sequences listed, approximately 12% are singletons. Germline assignment: CDR1 SGHAT and CDR2 FQNNGV. V lost 5 bases and J 12 bases, leaving 14 bases between the germline ends. The CDR3 runs to 11 residues. The sequencing used PBMCs, collected on the day of the yellow fever booster vaccination. This clonotype was obtained from a man younger than 45 who received the YFV17D yellow fever vaccine. The rearrangement links TRBV11-2 to TRBJ2-7, with D hard to call. For the CDR3, the DNA is TGTGCCAGCAGCCCAGGCGTCGGTCCGTACTTC. Translated: CASSPGVGPYF.